What follows describes a single TCR beta chain. TCR beta CDR3 sequences were amplified from RNA transcripts. The TCR CDR3 was amplified in a first-round RT-PCR using the HTBI primer set. In TCRdb, the multiplex PCR reads were re-called with MiXCR into one record per CDR3 protein. The data show hundreds of thousands of distinct CDR3 sequences, just under 45% seen once. These data originate in a study of T cells in Graves' hyperthyroidism and ophthalmopathy. With 6 bases clipped from V and 6 bases from J, the junction kept 10 bases outside the gene matches. CDR3 size: 14 residues. Germline-derived CDR1 and CDR2 are SQVTM and ANQGSEA.

This sequence was found in an adult man with Graves' disease, either hyperthyroidism or ophthalmopathy (not recorded which). Sequencing was carried out using peripheral blood or thyroid tissue (not recorded which). The chain combines TRBV29-1 with TRBJ1-1; 10 bases align to TRBD1. CDR3 nucleotides: TGCAGCGTATCCAGGGGACAGGGGTTCCCTGAAGCTTTCTTT. Translated, it gives CSVSRGQGFPEAFF. Combining the CDR3 with reference TRBV29-1 and TRBJ1-1 gives the whole variable domain SAVISQKPSRDICQRGTSLTIQCQVDSQVTMMFWYRQQPGQSLTLIATANQGSEATYESGFVIDKFPISRPNLTFSTLTVSNMSPEDSSIYLCSVSRGQGFPEAFFGQGTRLTVV.